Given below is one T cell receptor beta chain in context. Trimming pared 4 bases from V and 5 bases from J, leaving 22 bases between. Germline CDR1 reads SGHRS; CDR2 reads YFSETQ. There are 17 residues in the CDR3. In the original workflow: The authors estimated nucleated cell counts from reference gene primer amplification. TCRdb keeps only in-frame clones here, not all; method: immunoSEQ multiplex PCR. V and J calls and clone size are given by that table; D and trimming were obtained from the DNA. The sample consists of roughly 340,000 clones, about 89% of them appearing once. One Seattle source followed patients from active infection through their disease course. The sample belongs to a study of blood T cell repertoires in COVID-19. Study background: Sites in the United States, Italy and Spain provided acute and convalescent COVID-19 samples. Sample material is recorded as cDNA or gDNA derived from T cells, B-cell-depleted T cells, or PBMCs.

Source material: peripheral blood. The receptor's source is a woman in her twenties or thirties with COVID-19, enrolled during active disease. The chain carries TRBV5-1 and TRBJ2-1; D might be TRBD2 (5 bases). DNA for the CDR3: TGCGCCAGCAGCATCGGACTGGTAGGAAGACTAAACAATGAGCAGTTCTTC. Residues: CASSIGLVGRLNNEQFF.